The entry below describes one TCR beta chain. Healthy HIV-negative adults with no recent acute infections or vaccinations were recruited as donors. Those who donated, Caucasian adults without exception, all lived in Nashville, Tennessee. The data were obtained in a study of shared clonotypes between healthy human individuals. Generated by immunoSEQ multiplex PCR, the TCRdb table keeps only in-frame clones and is missing some. The table includes 1,400,000 or so clones, about 98.5% detected once. The length of the CDR3 is 13 residues. Germline values: CDR1 WSHSY, CDR2 SAAADI. The V end was cut by 0 bases, the J end by 10 bases, with 12 bases between.

Sequencing was done on a sample of naive CD4+ T cells sorted from blood. Stated subset: CD45RA+ positively selected. The receptor's source is a man aged 25-45 years in good health. The chain has TRBV10-2 and TRBJ1-2; no reliable D call. The CDR3 DNA reads TGCGCCAGCAGTGAGTCCCCCGCGATCTCCTACACCTTC. Amino acids: CASSESPAISYTF.